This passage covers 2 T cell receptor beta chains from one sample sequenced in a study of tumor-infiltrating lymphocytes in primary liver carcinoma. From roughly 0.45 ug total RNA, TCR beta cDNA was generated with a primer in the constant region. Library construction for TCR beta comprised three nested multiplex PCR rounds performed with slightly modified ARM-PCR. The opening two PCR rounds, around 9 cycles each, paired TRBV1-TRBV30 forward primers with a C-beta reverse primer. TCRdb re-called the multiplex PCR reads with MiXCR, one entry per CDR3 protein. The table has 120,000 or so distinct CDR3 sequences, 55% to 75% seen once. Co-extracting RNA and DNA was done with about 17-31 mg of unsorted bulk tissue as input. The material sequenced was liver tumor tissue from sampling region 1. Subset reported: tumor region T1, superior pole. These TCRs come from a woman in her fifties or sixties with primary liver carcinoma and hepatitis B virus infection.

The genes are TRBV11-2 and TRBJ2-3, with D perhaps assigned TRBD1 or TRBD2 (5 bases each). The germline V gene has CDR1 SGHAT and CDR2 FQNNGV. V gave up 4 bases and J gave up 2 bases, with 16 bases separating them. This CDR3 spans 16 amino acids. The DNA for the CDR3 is TGTGCCAGCAGCTCAGATGCTGGGACCACCACAGATACGCAGTATTTT. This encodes CASSSDAGTTTDTQYF.

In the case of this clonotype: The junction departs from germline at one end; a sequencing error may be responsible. This CDR3 is CATRTSGRADEQYF. For the CDR3, the DNA is TGTGCCACCAGGACTAGCGGGAGGGCAGACGAGCAGTATTTC. The chain carries TRBV19 and TRBJ2-7; 15 nucleotides line up with TRBD2. The germline CDR1 and CDR2 sequences are LNHDA and SQIVND (reference sequence). The CDR3 consists of 14 residues.